These 19 T cell receptor beta chains were sequenced from one sample in a study of blood T cell repertoires in COVID-19. Sequenced by immunoSEQ multiplex PCR; TCRdb stores in-frame clones only, minus some. Among over 200,000 clones listed, 88% were seen once. Sequenced material: peripheral blood. The receptors here all came from an older woman with acute or convalescent COVID-19.

Only one count was recorded for this clone. This chain joins TRBV5-4 and TRBJ2-1, with 10 bases matching TRBD1. The germline V gene has CDR1 SGHNT and CDR2 YYREEE (reference sequence). The CDR3 consists of 15 residues. Trimming at V came to 4 bases and at J to 7 bases, leaving 8 bases not matched to a gene. The CDR3 is CASSPGQGSINEQFF. The CDR3 DNA reads TGTGCCAGCAGCCCGGGACAGGGGAGCATTAATGAGCAGTTCTTC.

The chain has TRBV6-1 and TRBJ2-1; 9 positions match TRBD2. The CDR3 loop spans 20 amino acids. V lost 4 bases to trimming and J lost 1 base; unmatched junction nucleotides: 17. Germline V gene data show CDR1 as MNHNS and CDR2 as SASEGT. CDR3 region: CASSVGPGLAVTRSYNEQFF. CDR3 nucleotides: TGTGCCAGCAGTGTTGGGCCGGGACTAGCTGTTACCCGTTCCTACAATGAGCAGTTCTTC.

This clone was found once. This chain links TRBV7-8 with TRBJ1-1; TRBD1 agrees at 7 bases. The V segment lost 5 bases and the J segment 8 bases; nucleotides outside the gene matches: 8. Germline CDR1 reads SGHVS; CDR2 reads FQNEAQ. This CDR3 is built from 13 residues. The CDR3 nucleotides read TGTGCCAGCAGCCCGTGGACAGGCCTGGAAGCTTTCTTT. This encodes CASSPWTGLEAFF. The full variable domain, completed using reference TRBV7-8 and TRBJ1-1, is GAGVSQSPRYKVAKRGQDVALRCDPISGHVSLFWYQQALGQGPEFLTYFQNEAQLDKSGLPSDRFFAERPEGSVSTLKIQRTQQEDSAVYLCASSPWTGLEAFFGQGTRLTVV.

The chain carries TRBV11-2 and TRBJ2-1; 7 bases fit TRBD2. CDR3 size: 16 residues. V trimming: 0 bases; J trimming: 2 bases; junction bases outside the gene matches: 4. The germline gives CDR1 SGHAT, CDR2 FQNNGV. CDR3 residues: CASSLEGGWAYNEQFF. In DNA form, the CDR3 reads TGTGCCAGCAGCTTAGAGGGAGGGTGGGCCTACAATGAGCAGTTCTTC. The variable domain in full, completed from reference TRBV11-2 and TRBJ2-1, reads EAGVAQSPRYKIIEKRQSVAFWCNPISGHATLYWYQQILGQGPKLLIQFQNNGVVDDSQLPKDRFSAERLKGVDSTLKIQPAKLEDSAVYLCASSLEGGWAYNEQFFGPGTRLTVL.

The gene calls are TRBV10-2 and TRBJ2-1, with a tentative D call TRBD2 (6 bases). V was shortened by 6 bases and J by 2 bases, with 11 bases between the two germline ends. This CDR3 comprises 14 residues. Germline V gives CDR1 WSHSY, CDR2 SAAADI. CDR3 DNA sequence: TGCGCCAGCAGAGGGTTAGCGGCCTACAATGAGCAGTTCTTC. This codes for CASRGLAAYNEQFF.

The J gene is TRBJ2-3, the V gene TRBV7-9; the match to TRBD2 covers 10 bases. The germline CDR1 and CDR2 sequences are SEHNR and FQNEAQ (reference sequence). V lost 5 bases and J lost 1; bases outside the gene matches: 6. This CDR3 spans 16 amino acids. For the CDR3, the DNA is TGTGCCAGCAGCCCGAGAGGGACTAGCGGCACAGATACGCAGTATTTT. It is translated as CASSPRGTSGTDTQYF.

The rearrangement joins TRBV18 to TRBJ2-5, with 8 bases that match TRBD1. This CDR3 has 15 residues. Per germline, CDR1 KGHSH and CDR2 LQKENI. The V and J ends lost 2 bases and 4 bases, in that order; junction bases with no gene match: 6. The CDR3 sequence is CASSPSPGGGETQYF. CDR3 DNA: TGTGCCAGCTCACCATCCCCAGGGGGCGGAGAGACCCAGTACTTC. Full variable domain (missing parts from reference TRBV18 and TRBJ2-5): NAGVMQNPRHLVRRRGQEARLRCSPMKGHSHVYWYRQLPEEGLKFMVYLQKENIIDESGMPKERFSAEFPKEGPSILRIQQVVRGDSAAYFCASSPSPGGGETQYFGPGTRLLVL.

The chain combines TRBV29-1 with TRBJ2-3; 12 bases match TRBD2. With 3 bases clipped from V and 6 bases from J, the junction kept 7 bases outside the gene matches. Germline loops: CDR1 SQVTM, CDR2 ANQGSEA. CDR3 size: 15 residues. The CDR3 DNA reads TGCAGCGTTGAGGCTAGCGGGAGGGCGGTTGATACGCAGTATTTT. Amino acids: CSVEASGRAVDTQYF.

The J gene is TRBJ1-1, the V gene TRBV3-1 (or the pseudogene TRBV3-2), with D uncertain. CDR3 length equals 14 residues. V was pared by 0 bases and J by 9 bases, with 14 bases between. Germline V CDR1 and CDR2: LGHDT, YNNKEL (reference sequence). The CDR3 is CASSQDRRTGKAFF. The DNA for the CDR3 is TGTGCCAGCAGCCAAGATCGCAGGACGGGGAAAGCTTTCTTT.

This chain joins TRBV4-2 and TRBJ2-1, with TRBD2 identical over 7 bases. The V segment lost 1 base and the J segment 5 bases; nucleotides outside the gene matches: 11. CDR3 length equals 17 residues. Germline V gene lookup returns CDR1 LGHNA and CDR2 YNFKEQ. For the CDR3, the DNA is TGTGCCAGCAGCCAAGGCTACGAGCGGGGCGTCAACAATGAGCAGTTCTTC. It codes for CASSQGYERGVNNEQFF.

The chain links TRBV24-1 to TRBJ1-1, with D maybe TRBD1 (5 bases). This CDR3 contains 13 residues. The germline V gene has CDR1 KGHDR and CDR2 SFDVKD. V was clipped by 3 bases and J by 4 bases, with 8 bases between them. The CDR3, as DNA: TGTGCCACCAGTGATCCGGGGGGCACTGAAGCTTTCTTT. It encodes CATSDPGGTEAFF.

Only one count was recorded for this clone. CDR3 amino acids: CASSLGLTGAQETQYF. DNA for the CDR3: TGTGCCAGCAGCTTAGGGTTAACAGGGGCCCAAGAGACCCAGTACTTC. V usage is TRBV5-5 and J usage is TRBJ2-5; 7 bases match TRBD1. J gave up 1 base and V 2 bases, and 8 bases lay outside the gene matches. Germline V gene data show CDR1 as SGHKS and CDR2 as YYEKEE (reference sequence). The CDR3 is 16 amino acids.

The chain recombines TRBV27 with TRBJ1-2; possibly TRBD1 for D (5 bases). V dropped 5 bases and J dropped 6 bases, with 10 bases sitting between them. The CDR3 extends over 12 amino acids. CDR1 and CDR2 (germline): MNHEY, SMNVEV (reference sequence). The CDR3 region has the DNA TGTGCCAGCAGTCCAGGGCCCCATGGCTACACCTTC. Translation gives CASSPGPHGYTF.

This chain uses TRBV30 with TRBJ1-1, with D perhaps matching TRBD1 (6 bases). V was pared by 0 bases and J by 4 bases, with 6 bases between. The CDR3 is 12 residues long. CDR1 GTSNPN and CDR2 SVGIG come from the germline V gene (reference sequence). The CDR3, as DNA: TGTGCCTGGAGTGTACAGGGCACTGAAGCTTTCTTT. As protein: CAWSVQGTEAFF. Filled out from reference TRBV30 and TRBJ1-1, the complete variable domain reads SQTIHQWPATLVQPVGSPLSLECTVEGTSNPNLYWYRQAAGRGLQLLFYSVGIGQISSEVPQNLSASRPQDRQFILSSKKLLLSDSGFYLCAWSVQGTEAFFGQGTRLTVV.

The rearrangement uses TRBV30 and TRBJ1-4, with 8 bases that match TRBD1. The CDR3 consists of 15 residues. Germline loops: CDR1 GTSNPN, CDR2 SVGIG (reference sequence). V was clipped by 1 base and J by 6 bases; unmatched bases: 7. As DNA, the CDR3 is TGTGCCTGGAGTGAAACAGGGGGAGACTATGAAAAACTGTTTTTT. The encoded protein is CAWSETGGDYEKLFF. Full variable domain (outside the CDR3, taken from reference TRBV30 and TRBJ1-4): SQTIHQWPATLVQPVGSPLSLECTVEGTSNPNLYWYRQAAGRGLQLLFYSVGIGQISSEVPQNLSASRPQDRQFILSSKKLLLSDSGFYLCAWSETGGDYEKLFFGSGTQLSVL.

The CDR3 sequence: CASSPGQWGQPQHF. CDR3 in DNA: TGCGCCAGCAGCCCGGGACAGTGGGGGCAGCCCCAGCATTTT. This sequence joins TRBV4-1 and TRBJ1-5; 7 bases are shared with TRBD1. The CDR3 is 14 residues long. From germline, CDR1 is MGHRA and CDR2 YSYEKL. V shed 4 bases and J 7 bases; nucleotides not matched to a gene: 7.

The chain joins TRBV28 to TRBJ1-5, with 7 bases identical to TRBD1. CDR3 length: 18 residues. The germline V gene encodes CDR1 MDHEN and CDR2 SYDVKM. Trimming cost V 4 bases and J 4 bases; bases outside gene matches: 16. The CDR3 protein is CASSSRQGRTFTNQPQHF. The CDR3 coding sequence is TGTGCCAGCAGTTCTCGACAGGGTAGGACCTTTACTAATCAGCCCCAGCATTTT.

V gene TRBV11-2 combines with J gene TRBJ1-1; TRBD1 aligns across 7 bases. This CDR3 comprises 15 residues. V shed 4 bases, J shed 4 bases, and the junction held 9 bases outside the gene matches. In germline, CDR1 is SGHAT, CDR2 FQNNGV. The CDR3 nucleotides are TGTGCCAGCAGCTGGCGGGCCTACAGGGGCACTGAAGCTTTCTTT. This gives the protein CASSWRAYRGTEAFF.

Comments on this clone: Other DNA sequences within the sample encode an identical CDR3. This sequence joins TRBV19 and TRBJ1-5; TRBD1 matches at 7 bases. V lost 3 bases, J lost 2 bases, and 1 base stayed unmatched. The germline V gene has CDR1 LNHDA and CDR2 SQIVND (reference sequence). This CDR3 region has 14 residues. The CDR3 nucleotides read TGTGCCAGTAGTATTGGACAGGGCAATCAGCCCCAGCATTTT. This codes for CASSIGQGNQPQHF.